The present entry profiles one TCR beta chain with its context. As yet, its antigen is unknown. Sorted-subset replicate PCRs used 200 ng DNA, around 31,000 T cell genomes. Using immunoSEQ multiplex PCR, the repertoire was profiled, and TCRdb retains in-frame clones only, with some absent. The sample contains more than 2,000,000 clones, approximately 95% of which appear only once. These data are taken from a study of shared clonotypes between healthy human individuals. Whole-study findings and limits: Investigators expected sequencing depth to affect clonotype sharing among donors. Richness estimates generally favored naive over memory subsets. Non-shared clonotypes were found to have lower generation probabilities than the clonotypes that were shared by all four of the sorted-subset donors.

From germline, CDR1 is MDHEN and CDR2 SYDVKM. Between the trimmed V and J ends, which lost 8 bases and 5 bases, there was a span of 12 bases. CDR3 length: 13 residues. The V call is TRBV28, the J call TRBJ2-2, with D hard to call. The sample taken for sequencing was naive CD4+ T cells from PBMCs. Subset described: CD45RA+ positively selected. The receptor's source is a man aged 18 to 35 in good health. Some clones in this sample may be carry-over from other donors' samples. This CDR3 reads CASLKQLTGELFF. In DNA form, the CDR3 reads TGTGCCAGCCTAAAGCAGCTTACCGGGGAGCTGTTTTTT.